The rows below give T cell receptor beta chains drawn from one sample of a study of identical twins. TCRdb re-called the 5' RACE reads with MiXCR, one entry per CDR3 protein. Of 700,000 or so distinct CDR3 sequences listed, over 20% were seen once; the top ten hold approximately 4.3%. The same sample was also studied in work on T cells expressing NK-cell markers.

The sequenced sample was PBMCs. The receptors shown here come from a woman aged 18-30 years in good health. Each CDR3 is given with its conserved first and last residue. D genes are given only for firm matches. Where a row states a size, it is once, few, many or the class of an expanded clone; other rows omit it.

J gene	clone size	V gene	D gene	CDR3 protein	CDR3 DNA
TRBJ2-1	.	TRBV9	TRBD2	CASSVSGEAEQFF	TGTGCCAGCAGCGTCAGCGGGGAGGCTGAGCAGTTCTTC
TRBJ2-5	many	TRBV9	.	CASSVVPGTGETQYF	TGTGCCAGCAGCGTAGTCCCGGGGACGGGAGAGACCCAGTACTTC
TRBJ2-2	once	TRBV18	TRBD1	CASSPPTGQGADGELFF	TGTGCCAGCTCACCACCCACGGGACAGGGGGCTGACGGGGAGCTGTTTTTT
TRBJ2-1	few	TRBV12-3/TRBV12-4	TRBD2	CASSSSGGRPYEQFF	TGTGCCAGCAGTTCGAGCGGGGGGCGGCCCTATGAGCAGTTCTTC
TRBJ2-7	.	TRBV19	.	CATKRGVDFYEQYF	TGTGCCACTAAACGCGGGGTCGACTTCTACGAGCAGTACTTC
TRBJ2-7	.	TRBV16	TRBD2	CASSQRTSGSYEQYF	TGTGCCAGCAGCCAAAGGACTAGCGGGAGTTACGAGCAGTACTTC
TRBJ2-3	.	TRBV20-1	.	CSASSFRGSTDTQYF	TGCAGTGCTAGCTCTTTCCGGGGGAGCACAGATACGCAGTATTTT
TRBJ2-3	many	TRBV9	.	CASSLQGGLLTDTQYF	TGTGCCAGCAGCCTCCAGGGGGGGCTTCTCACAGATACGCAGTATTTT
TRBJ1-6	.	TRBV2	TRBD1	CASNRQGDSPLHF	TGTGCCAGCAATCGACAGGGGGATTCACCCCTCCACTTT
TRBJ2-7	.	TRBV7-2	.	CASSFRSRTEQYF	TGTGCCAGCAGCTTTCGGTCTAGAACCGAGCAGTACTTC
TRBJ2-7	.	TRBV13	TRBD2	CASRRGGVDYEQYF	TGTGCCAGCAGGCGGGGGGGGGTTGACTACGAGCAGTACTTC
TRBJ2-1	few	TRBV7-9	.	CASSRGPGPNEQFF	TGTGCCAGCAGCCGGGGGCCGGGGCCAAATGAGCAGTTCTTC
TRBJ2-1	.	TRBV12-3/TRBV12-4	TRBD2	CASTLVGLAGNEQFF	TGTGCCAGCACCCTAGTTGGTCTAGCGGGCAATGAGCAGTTCTTC
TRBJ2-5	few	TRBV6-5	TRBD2	CASSYTGGQETQYF	TGTGCCAGCAGTTATACGGGGGGGCAAGAGACCCAGTACTTC
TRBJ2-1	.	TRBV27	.	CASSLSARQALDEQFF	TGTGCCAGCAGTTTATCGGCTCGACAGGCCCTCGATGAGCAGTTCTTC
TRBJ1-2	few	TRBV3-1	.	CASSQGGQVRYTF	TGTGCCAGCAGCCAAGGGGGACAAGTGCGCTACACCTTC
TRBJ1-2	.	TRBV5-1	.	CASSLVSLRGGYTF	TGCGCCAGCAGCTTAGTCTCCCTAAGAGGCGGCTACACCTTC
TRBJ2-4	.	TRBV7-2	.	CASSFTIAVNENIQYF	TGTGCCAGCAGTTTCACCATAGCGGTTAACGAAAACATTCAGTACTTC
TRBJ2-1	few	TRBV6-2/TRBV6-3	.	CASGWTEHNEQFF	TGTGCCAGCGGATGGACCGAACACAATGAGCAGTTCTTC
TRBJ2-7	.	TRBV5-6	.	CASSTGSSYEQYF	TGTGCCAGCAGCACGGGGTCATCCTACGAGCAGTACTTC
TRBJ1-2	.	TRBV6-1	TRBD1	CASRLRGLGYGYTF	TGTGCCAGCCGCCTAAGGGGGCTAGGCTATGGCTACACCTTC
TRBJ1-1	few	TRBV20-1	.	CSAMEMNTEAFF	TGCAGTGCTATGGAGATGAACACTGAAGCTTTCTTT
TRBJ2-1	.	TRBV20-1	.	CSASGGLVYNEQFF	TGCAGTGCTTCGGGTGGGCTAGTTTACAATGAGCAGTTCTTC
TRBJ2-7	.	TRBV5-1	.	CASSGGLGYEQYF	TGCGCCAGCAGCGGGGGACTCGGCTACGAGCAGTACTTC
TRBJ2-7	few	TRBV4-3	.	CASSQDGQGTSYEQYF	TGCGCCAGCAGCCAAGATGGACAAGGAACCTCCTACGAGCAGTACTTC
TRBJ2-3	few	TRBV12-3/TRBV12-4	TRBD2	CASGLAGMQYF	TGTGCCAGCGGACTAGCGGGAATGCAGTATTTT
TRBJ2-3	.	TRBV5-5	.	CASSLVTEYTDTQYF	TGTGCCAGCAGCTTGGTGACAGAATACACAGATACGCAGTATTTT
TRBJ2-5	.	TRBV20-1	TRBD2	CSARAASGWQETQYF	TGCAGTGCTAGAGCTGCTAGCGGATGGCAAGAGACCCAGTACTTC
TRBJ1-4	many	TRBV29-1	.	CSVGGPTNEKLFF	TGCAGCGTTGGAGGCCCAACTAATGAAAAACTGTTTTTT
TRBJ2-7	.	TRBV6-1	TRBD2	CAARLAGSTYEQYF	TGTGCCGCCCGACTAGCGGGTAGTACCTACGAGCAGTACTTC
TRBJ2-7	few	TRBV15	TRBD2	CATSEGLAGYYEQYF	TGTGCCACCAGCGAGGGACTAGCGGGGTACTACGAGCAGTACTTC
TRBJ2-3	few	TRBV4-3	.	CASSQEIGVGKGSGDTQYF	TGCGCCAGCAGCCAAGAAATAGGGGTGGGGAAAGGTAGCGGAGATACGCAGTATTTT
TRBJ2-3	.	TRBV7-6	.	CASSRTLATSTDTQYF	TGTGCCAGCAGCCGAACCTTAGCGACTAGCACAGATACGCAGTATTTT
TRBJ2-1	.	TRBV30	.	CAWSARDNEQFF	TGTGCCTGGAGTGCCCGGGACAATGAGCAGTTCTTC
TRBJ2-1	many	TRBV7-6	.	CASSPGTSYNEQFF	TGTGCCAGCAGCCCCGGGACTTCCTACAATGAGCAGTTCTTC
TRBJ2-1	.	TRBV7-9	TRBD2	CASSLTAGGSDEQFF	TGTGCCAGCAGCTTAACAGCGGGAGGGTCGGATGAGCAGTTCTTC
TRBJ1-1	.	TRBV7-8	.	CASSLYRVLDTEAFF	TGTGCCAGCAGCTTGTACAGGGTTTTGGACACTGAAGCTTTCTTT
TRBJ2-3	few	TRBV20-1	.	CSARVVTSTDTQYF	TGCAGTGCTAGAGTGGTAACTAGCACAGATACGCAGTATTTT
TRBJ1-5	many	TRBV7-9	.	CASSLLDQPQHF	TGTGCCAGCAGCTTATTAGACCAGCCCCAGCATTTT
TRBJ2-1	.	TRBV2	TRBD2	CASSEWGRGEQFF	TGTGCCAGCAGTGAATGGGGGAGGGGTGAGCAGTTCTTC
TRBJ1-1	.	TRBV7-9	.	CASSPKGDTEAFF	TGTGCCAGCAGCCCCAAAGGGGACACTGAAGCTTTCTTT
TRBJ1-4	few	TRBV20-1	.	CSARWQGNEKLFF	TGCAGTGCTAGGTGGCAGGGTAACGAAAAACTGTTTTTT
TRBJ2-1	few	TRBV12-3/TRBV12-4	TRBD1	CASSARQGHEQFF	TGTGCCAGCAGTGCCCGACAGGGCCATGAGCAGTTCTTC
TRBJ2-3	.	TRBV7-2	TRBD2	CATRRGTSASTDTQYF	TGTGCCACCCGGAGGGGGACTAGCGCTAGCACAGATACGCAGTATTTT
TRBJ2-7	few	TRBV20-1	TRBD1	CSATTGISYEQYF	TGCAGTGCCACGACAGGGATCTCCTACGAGCAGTACTTC
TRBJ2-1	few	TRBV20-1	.	CSWVAPNEQFF	TGCAGTTGGGTAGCTCCCAATGAGCAGTTCTTC
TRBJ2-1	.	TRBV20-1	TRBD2	CSAGSSGSMKNEQFF	TGCAGTGCCGGGTCTAGCGGGTCGATGAAGAATGAGCAGTTCTTC
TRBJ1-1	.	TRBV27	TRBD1	CASSRGTGRDTEAFF	TGTGCCAGCAGCCGCGGGACAGGGAGGGACACTGAAGCTTTCTTT
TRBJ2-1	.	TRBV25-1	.	CATWGYEQFF	TGTGCCACCTGGGGGTATGAGCAGTTCTTC
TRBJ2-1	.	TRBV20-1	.	CSAFGVENNNEQFF	TGCAGTGCATTCGGGGTCGAGAATAACAATGAGCAGTTCTTC
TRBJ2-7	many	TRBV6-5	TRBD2	CASSWREAGVGEQYF	TGTGCCAGCAGTTGGCGGGAAGCGGGAGTCGGGGAGCAGTACTTC
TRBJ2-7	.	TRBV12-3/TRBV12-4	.	CASSLGVRPYEQYF	TGTGCCAGCAGTTTGGGGGTCCGCCCCTACGAGCAGTACTTC
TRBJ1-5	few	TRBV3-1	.	CASSQGPVNQPQHF	TGTGCCAGCAGCCAAGGGCCGGTTAATCAGCCCCAGCATTTT
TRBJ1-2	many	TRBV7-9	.	CASSPGAEELNYGYTF	TGTGCCAGCAGCCCCGGCGCAGAGGAGCTGAACTATGGCTACACCTTC
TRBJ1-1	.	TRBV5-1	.	CASSLAPGTFERGTEAFF	TGCGCCAGCAGCTTGGCCCCCGGGACATTCGAGCGGGGCACTGAAGCTTTCTTT
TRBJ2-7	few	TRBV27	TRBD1	CASRQGARGREQYF	TGTGCCAGCAGACAGGGGGCGCGAGGTCGAGAGCAGTACTTC
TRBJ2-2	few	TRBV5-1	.	CASFGDNTGELFF	TGCGCCAGCTTTGGGGACAACACCGGGGAGCTGTTTTTT